The 9 T cell receptor beta chains presented below share a single source sample, sequenced in a study of cytomegalovirus exposure and HLA in healthy donors (dated by TCRdb to about 2017). The library was obtained by the immunoSEQ multiplex PCR assay. Drawn from immuneACCESS, this table holds only the in-frame rearrangements with V and J called that TCRdb kept. Clones are partly lost; checked studies trace under half to an unresolved V gene and leave the rest unexplained. The sample table shows 200,000 to 250,000 clones, and around 90% are seen once. The top ten clones comprise about 0.95% of the sample. The sample consisted of PBMCs. Receptors were obtained from a woman younger than 30 in good health and CMV-seronegative.

The J gene is TRBJ2-2, the V gene TRBV5-1; a possible D gene is TRBD2 (5 bases). V was cut by 0 bases and J by 4 bases, with 7 bases left in between. Germline V lookup: CDR1 SGHRS, CDR2 YFSETQ. The length of the CDR3 is 14 residues. The CDR3 spells CASSLGSGTGELFF. CDR3 DNA: TGCGCCAGCAGCTTGGGAAGCGGCACCGGGGAGCTGTTTTTT.

With regard to this clone: The junction does not match germline at one end; this may be a read error. The V and J genes are TRBV7-8 and TRBJ2-1; 12 bases are a match to TRBD2. Germline assignment: CDR1 SGHVS and CDR2 FQNEAQ. This CDR3 is built from 14 residues. The CDR3 DNA reads TGTGCCAGCAGCCTAGCGGGGGGGTACAATGAGCAGTTCTTC. Translated, it gives CASSLAGGYNEQFF.

The CDR3 here is CASSISSATDTQYF. The CDR3 DNA sequence: TGTGCCAGTAGTATATCTTCCGCTACGGATACGCAGTATTTT. The rearrangement uses TRBV19 and TRBJ2-3; D not certain. There are 14 residues in the CDR3. Per the germline V gene, CDR1 is LNHDA and CDR2 is SQIVND (reference sequence). Deletions cut 2 bases from V and 6 bases from J, with 12 bases between. Using reference TRBV19 and TRBJ2-3 for the parts outside the CDR3, the full variable domain is DGGITQSPKYLFRKEGQNVTLSCEQNLNHDAMYWYRQDPGQGLRLIYYSQIVNDFQKGDIAEGYSVSREKKESFPLTVTSAQKNPTAFYLCASSISSATDTQYFGPGTRLTVL.

This rearrangement joins TRBV19 to TRBJ1-5; a possible D gene is TRBD1 (5 bases). Germline assignment: CDR1 LNHDA and CDR2 SQIVND (reference sequence). The CDR3 runs to 16 residues. Trimming left V 3 bases short and J 3 bases short, with 15 bases between. CDR3 sequence: CASSIGGYGYNQPQHF. CDR3 bases: TGTGCCAGTAGTATCGGGGGTTACGGGTACAATCAGCCCCAGCATTTT.

This rearrangement joins TRBV28 to TRBJ2-1; 12 nucleotides line up with TRBD2. Germline-derived CDR1 and CDR2 are MDHEN and SYDVKM. The length of the CDR3 is 15 residues. Losses at the gene ends were 6 bases for V and 4 bases for J; bases not matched to a gene: 4. CDR3 protein: CASSPLAGGYNEQFF. CDR3 bases: TGTGCCAGCAGCCCGCTAGCGGGGGGGTACAATGAGCAGTTCTTC.

This chain joins TRBV6-6 and TRBJ2-2; D might be TRBD2 (6 bases). Germline V gene lookup returns CDR1 MNHNY and CDR2 SVGAGI (reference sequence). Trimming took off 7 bases at V and 5 bases at J, with 8 bases between the two ends. This CDR3 is built from 12 residues. Written as DNA, the CDR3 is TGTGCCAGCAATGGGAGGACCGGGGAGCTGTTTTTT. Translating gives CASNGRTGELFF.

This clone was seen once. The rearrangement uses TRBV9 and TRBJ1-2; D unresolved. Trimming removed 0 bases at V and 3 bases at J, with 9 bases between. The CDR3 has 14 amino acids. In germline, CDR1 is SGDLS, CDR2 YYNGEE. The CDR3 spells CASSVAPQDYGYTF. CDR3 nucleotides: TGTGCCAGCAGCGTAGCCCCTCAGGACTATGGCTACACCTTC. Variable domain in full (rest from reference TRBV9 and TRBJ1-2): DSGVTQTPKHLITATGQRVTLRCSPRSGDLSVYWYQQSLDQGLQFLIQYYNGEERAKGNILERFSAQQFPDLHSELNLSSLELGDSALYFCASSVAPQDYGYTFGSGTRLTVV.

V is TRBV11-2 and J is TRBJ1-5, with D perhaps matching TRBD1 (5 bases). The CDR3 is 16 residues long. Trimming shortened V by 4 bases and J by 7 bases, and 20 bases separated the two germline ends. Germline V gene data show CDR1 as SGHAT and CDR2 as FQNNGV. The CDR3 coding sequence is TGTGCCAGCAGCTCCCTTGACTCCAGGGCATACCAGCCCCAGCATTTT. Residues: CASSSLDSRAYQPQHF.

The chain combines TRBV30 with TRBJ1-3; D might be TRBD1 (6 bases). V was pared by 3 bases and J by 0 bases, with 15 bases between. The CDR3 loop spans 16 amino acids. The germline gives CDR1 GTSNPN, CDR2 SVGIG (reference sequence). The CDR3 coding sequence is TGTGCCTGGAGGCCCCAGGGGTCCCCCTCTGGAAACACCATATATTTT. Protein product: CAWRPQGSPSGNTIYF.